One and the same sample provided the 25 T cell receptor beta chains below, sequenced in a study of early T cells in non-severe SARS-CoV-2 infection. TCRdb re-analysed the 5' RACE reads in MiXCR, keeping a single row per CDR3 protein. The table has tens of thousands of distinct CDR3 sequences, over 4% seen once; the top ten hold around 4.9%. The sample consisted of whole blood. The receptors shown here come from an adult who was a healthcare worker with PCR-confirmed SARS-CoV-2 infection or an uninfected control (not recorded which).

Many counts were recorded for this clonotype. The CDR3 DNA reads as TGTGCCAGTGGGGTAGCGGGAGGCGGGGAGACCCAGTACTTC. This sequence encodes CASGVAGGGETQYF. The chain couples TRBV7-2 to TRBJ2-5, with TRBD2 identical over 10 bases. Losses at the gene ends were 9 bases for V and 5 bases for J; bases not matched to a gene: 9. This CDR3 has 14 amino acids. Germline CDR1 reads SGHTA; CDR2 reads FQGNSA.

This clonotype was picked up many times. J is TRBJ1-2 and V is TRBV19, with D possibly TRBD1 on 5 matching bases. CDR3 length: 12 amino acids. With 5 bases removed from V and 4 bases from J, the gap between germline ends came to 8 bases. CDR1 and CDR2 from the germline V gene are LNHDA and SQIVND (reference sequence). DNA of the CDR3: TGTGCCAGTAGTCCCGGGACCTATGGCTACACCTTC. Protein product: CASSPGTYGYTF.

This clonotype was counted many times. The chain recombines TRBV3-1 with TRBJ2-1; 10 nucleotides line up with TRBD1. This CDR3 spans 13 amino acids. Germline CDR1 reads LGHDT; CDR2 reads YNNKEL (reference sequence). Trimming cost V 4 bases and J 7 bases; bases outside gene matches: 1. The CDR3: CASSPDRGNEQFF. The CDR3 DNA reads TGTGCCAGCAGCCCGGACAGGGGGAATGAGCAGTTCTTC.

At least ten counts were recorded for this clonotype. This chain uses TRBV18 with TRBJ2-1; unclear D gene. Germline lookup yields CDR1 KGHSH and CDR2 LQKENI. V lost 5 bases, J lost 1 base, and 6 bases lay in between. The CDR3 loop spans 13 amino acids. The chain's CDR3 is CASSAGSYNEQFF. For the CDR3, the DNA is TGTGCCAGCTCAGCAGGTTCCTACAATGAGCAGTTCTTC. The full variable domain, with the rest looked up from reference TRBV18 and TRBJ2-1, is NAGVMQNPRHLVRRRGQEARLRCSPMKGHSHVYWYRQLPEEGLKFMVYLQKENIIDESGMPKERFSAEFPKEGPSILRIQQVVRGDSAAYFCASSAGSYNEQFFGPGTRLTVL.

The J gene is TRBJ2-3, the V gene TRBV20-1; TRBD1 matches at 10 bases. This CDR3 has 14 residues. V dropped 6 bases and J dropped 5; count of bases not matched to a gene: 8. The germline V gene encodes CDR1 DFQATT and CDR2 SNEGSKA (reference sequence). This CDR3 reads CSAEDRGLIDTQYF. The CDR3, as DNA: TGCAGTGCGGAAGACAGGGGGCTCATAGATACGCAGTATTTT.

This clonotype was detected only a few times. This CDR3 reads CASSESGGLDQETQYF. The CDR3 DNA reads as TGCGCCAGCAGTGAGTCGGGGGGCTTGGATCAAGAGACCCAGTACTTC. This chain uses TRBV10-1 with TRBJ2-5; perhaps D is TRBD1 or TRBD2 (6 bases each). CDR3 length equals 16 residues. CDR1 and CDR2 (germline): WNHNN, SYGVQD (reference sequence). The germline V and J ends were trimmed by 0 bases and 2 bases, with 13 bases remaining between them.

This clonotype showed up many times. This chain joins TRBV7-9 and TRBJ2-3; 9 bases agree with TRBD1. CDR1 is SEHNR and CDR2 is FQNEAQ in the germline V gene (reference sequence). Trimming cost V 4 bases and J 6 bases; bases outside gene matches: 5. This CDR3 is built from 14 residues. The CDR3 here is CASSSQGAPDTQYF. DNA of the CDR3: TGTGCCAGCAGCTCACAGGGGGCCCCCGATACGCAGTATTTT.

This clonotype was seen repeatedly, ten times or more. V is TRBV27 and J is TRBJ2-1, with a weak D call TRBD1 (6 bases). The germline V gene encodes CDR1 MNHEY and CDR2 SMNVEV (reference sequence). The CDR3 extends over 13 amino acids. Trimming left V 3 bases short and J 9 bases short, with 12 bases between. The CDR3 loop reads CASSFPGVAEQFF. The CDR3 DNA sequence: TGTGCCAGCAGTTTTCCAGGGGTAGCTGAGCAGTTCTTC.

The gene calls are TRBV12-3 or TRBV12-4 and TRBJ2-3; no reliable D call. This CDR3 is 16 amino acids long. Trimming pared 2 bases from V and 0 bases from J, leaving 12 bases between. CDR3 nucleotides: TGTGCCAGCAGTTTAACCGGGCCAAAGAGCACAGATACGCAGTATTTT. Encoded protein: CASSLTGPKSTDTQYF.

This clonotype has a count of ten or more. The chain carries TRBV20-1 and TRBJ1-1, with D uncertain. Germline V gene lookup returns CDR1 DFQATT and CDR2 SNEGSKA (reference sequence). V was trimmed by 5 bases and J by 3 bases, leaving 28 bases between them. The CDR3 totals 18 residues. The CDR3 is CSALFCSDKVKGDTEAFF. The CDR3 bases are TGCAGTGCTCTTTTCTGTTCTGACAAAGTTAAGGGCGACACTGAAGCTTTCTTT.

This clonotype has a count of ten or more. The rearrangement uses TRBV5-1 and TRBJ2-7; unclear D gene. The CDR3 sequence is 15 residues long. Germline V gene sequence: CDR1 SGHRS, CDR2 YFSETQ. Trimming shortened V by 1 base and J by 3 bases, and 14 bases separated the two germline ends. CDR3 sequence (DNA): TGCGCCAGCAGCTTGCGGTCCTCGACTTACTACGAGCAGTACTTC. This sequence encodes CASSLRSSTYYEQYF.

V usage is TRBV3-1 and J usage is TRBJ2-2; TRBD2 matches at 7 bases. The CDR3 runs 16 residues. The trim removed 1 base at V and 0 bases at J, leaving 2 bases unmatched. Germline CDR1 and CDR2: LGHDT and YNNKEL (reference sequence). Written as DNA, the CDR3 is TGTGCCAGCAGCCAAGGCGGACTAGCGAACACCGGGGAGCTGTTTTTT. Residues: CASSQGGLANTGELFF.

This clonotype was seen ten or more times. V is TRBV5-1 and J is TRBJ2-7; 9 bases are a match to TRBD1. The germline V gene has CDR1 SGHRS and CDR2 YFSETQ. CDR3 size: 14 residues. Germline trimming cut 0 bases from V and 12 bases from J; bases unmatched to any gene: 10. CDR3 nucleotide sequence: TGCGCCAGCAGCTTGGAGGGACAGGGATTGGGGCCGTACTTC. Translation: CASSLEGQGLGPYF.

This clonotype was picked up many times. The CDR3 DNA is TGTGCCAGCAGCTTAGATGTCGGGTACAATGAGCAGTTCTTC. This gives the protein CASSLDVGYNEQFF. This sequence joins TRBV7-9 and TRBJ2-1; D uncertain. The germline V gene encodes CDR1 SEHNR and CDR2 FQNEAQ (reference sequence). V dropped 1 base and J dropped 4 bases, with 8 bases sitting between them. The CDR3 length is 14 residues. Based on the CDR3 plus reference TRBV7-9 and TRBJ2-1, the full variable domain is DTGVSQNPRHKITKRGQNVTFRCDPISEHNRLYWYRQTLGQGPEFLTYFQNEAQLEKSRLLSDRFSAERPKGSFSTLEIQRTEQGDSAMYLCASSLDVGYNEQFFGPGTRLTVL.

This chain joins TRBV12-3 or TRBV12-4 and TRBJ2-6; D call uncertain. Trimming stripped 9 bases from V and 12 bases from J, with 18 bases between. The CDR3 covers 13 residues. Here the CDR3 reads CASSPTARGVLTF. CDR3 DNA sequence: TGTGCCAGTTCCCCCACGGCCCGCGGCGTCCTGACTTTC.

Ten or more counts support this clonotype. V and J are TRBV7-6 and TRBJ2-1, with 9 bases matching TRBD2. Germline V lookup: CDR1 SGHVS, CDR2 FNYEAQ. V shed 1 base, J shed 7 bases, and the junction held 5 bases outside the gene matches. The CDR3 runs 15 residues. For the CDR3, the DNA is TGTGCCAGCAGCTTAGGACTAGCGGCGTTAAATGAGCAGTTCTTC. This sequence encodes CASSLGLAALNEQFF.

This clonotype was seen at least ten times. The chain couples TRBV3-1 to TRBJ2-6; no reliable D call. V lost 5 bases to trimming and J lost 2 bases, with 7 bases between them. CDR3 length equals 14 residues. Looked up from germline, CDR1 is LGHDT and CDR2 is YNNKEL (reference sequence). The CDR3 nucleotides are TGTGCCAGCAGCTCGGACGCTGGGGCCAACGTCCTGACTTTC. It translates to CASSSDAGANVLTF.

This clonotype was picked up many times. The chain is built from TRBV11-2 and TRBJ2-7; D is unresolved. Germline V gene sequence: CDR1 SGHAT, CDR2 FQNNGV. With 2 bases removed from V and 3 bases from J, the gap between germline ends came to 8 bases. The CDR3 extends over 13 amino acids. The CDR3 region is CASSLHLDYEQYF. CDR3 coding DNA: TGTGCCAGCAGCTTACACTTAGACTACGAGCAGTACTTC.

This clonotype was recorded many times. This rearrangement joins TRBV20-1 to TRBJ1-1; D perhaps matches TRBD1 (6 bases). The length of the CDR3 is 13 residues. The ends were cut back, 2 bases at V and 8 bases at J, with 15 bases in the middle. CDR1 is DFQATT, CDR2 SNEGSKA, per germline (reference sequence). This CDR3 reads CSARTFGGREAFF. The CDR3 nucleotides are TGCAGTGCTAGAACCTTCGGGGGCAGGGAAGCTTTCTTT.

This clonotype has a count of ten or more. The V gene is TRBV7-9, the J gene TRBJ2-1; D may be TRBD2 (6 bases). With 0 bases removed from V and 10 bases from J, the gap between germline ends came to 16 bases. Germline CDR1 reads SEHNR; CDR2 reads FQNEAQ (reference sequence). The CDR3 has 15 residues. CDR3 protein: CASSLASGVAVEQFF. CDR3 coding DNA: TGTGCCAGCAGCTTAGCGTCGGGAGTAGCGGTAGAGCAGTTCTTC.

This clonotype was counted ten times or more. This sequence joins TRBV7-9 and TRBJ2-7; 10 bases align to TRBD1. V was pared by 5 bases and J by 0 bases, with 19 bases of the junction left unmatched. The CDR3 loop spans 20 amino acids. Germline V gives CDR1 SEHNR, CDR2 FQNEAQ (reference sequence). The CDR3 region is CASSRYTSPGQGRSSYEQYF. In nucleotides, the CDR3 is TGTGCCAGCAGCCGCTACACGTCGCCGGGACAGGGGAGGAGCTCCTACGAGCAGTACTTC. Using reference TRBV7-9 and TRBJ2-7 for the parts outside the CDR3, the full variable domain is DTGVSQNPRHKITKRGQNVTFRCDPISEHNRLYWYRQTLGQGPEFLTYFQNEAQLEKSRLLSDRFSAERPKGSFSTLEIQRTEQGDSAMYLCASSRYTSPGQGRSSYEQYFGPGTRLTVT.

This clonotype came up many times. V usage is TRBV4-2 and J usage is TRBJ1-1, with TRBD1 matching over 12 bases. The germline CDR1 and CDR2 sequences are LGHNA and YNFKEQ. The CDR3 runs 15 residues. J lost 7 bases, V lost 2 bases, and 5 bases had no gene match. CDR3 sequence reads: CASSQWGQGAIEAFF. As DNA, the CDR3 is TGTGCCAGCAGCCAATGGGGACAGGGGGCGATTGAAGCTTTCTTT.

This clonotype was recorded many times. V usage is TRBV29-1 and J usage is TRBJ2-3; 7 bases are a match to TRBD2. Per the germline V gene, CDR1 is SQVTM and CDR2 is ANQGSEA. V lost 6 bases to trimming and J lost 4 bases; unmatched junction nucleotides: 7. The CDR3 is made up of 13 amino acids. CDR3 DNA: TGCAGCGTGGCGGGAGAGGGCGCAGATACGCAGTATTTT. Translation: CSVAGEGADTQYF.

Many counts were recorded for this clonotype. The V and J genes are TRBV19 and TRBJ1-5, with TRBD1 matching over 8 bases. CDR3 length: 14 residues. Germline V gives CDR1 LNHDA, CDR2 SQIVND (reference sequence). The junction had 5 bases not matched to a gene; V was cut back by 7 bases and J by 3 bases. The CDR3, as DNA: TGTGCCAGTACCGCGGACAGGGACAATCAGCCCCAGCATTTT. Its translation is CASTADRDNQPQHF.

There are many counts of this clonotype. The V gene is TRBV11-2, the J gene TRBJ2-7; perhaps TRBD1 as D (6 bases). Trimming cost V 5 bases and J 3 bases, with 20 bases left between them. The CDR3 consists of 16 residues. The germline CDR1 and CDR2 sequences are SGHAT and FQNNGV. This CDR3 is CASSPFPPDRNYEQYF. The CDR3 DNA is TGTGCCAGCAGCCCTTTCCCCCCGGACAGAAACTACGAGCAGTACTTC.